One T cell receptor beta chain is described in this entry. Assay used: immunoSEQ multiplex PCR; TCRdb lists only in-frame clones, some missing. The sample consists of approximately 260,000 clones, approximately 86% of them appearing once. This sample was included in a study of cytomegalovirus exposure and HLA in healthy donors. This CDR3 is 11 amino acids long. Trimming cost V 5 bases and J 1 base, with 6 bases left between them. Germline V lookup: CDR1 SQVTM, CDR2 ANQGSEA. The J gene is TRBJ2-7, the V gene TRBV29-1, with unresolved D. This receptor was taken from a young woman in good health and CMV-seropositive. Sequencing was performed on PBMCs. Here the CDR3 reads CSVIESYEQYF. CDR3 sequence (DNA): TGCAGCGTTATAGAATCCTACGAGCAGTACTTC.